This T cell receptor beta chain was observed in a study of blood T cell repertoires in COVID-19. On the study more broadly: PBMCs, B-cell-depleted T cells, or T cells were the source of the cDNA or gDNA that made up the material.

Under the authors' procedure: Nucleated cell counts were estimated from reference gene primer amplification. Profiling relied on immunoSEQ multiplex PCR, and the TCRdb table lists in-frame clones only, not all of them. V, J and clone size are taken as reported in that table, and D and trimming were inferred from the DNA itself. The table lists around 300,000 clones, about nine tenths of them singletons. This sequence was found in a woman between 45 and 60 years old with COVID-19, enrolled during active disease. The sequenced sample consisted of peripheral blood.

CDR3 in amino acids: CSASVMETQYF. CDR3 bases: TGCAGTGCTAGTGTAATGGAGACCCAGTACTTC. This chain connects TRBV20-1 to TRBJ2-5; D gene unclear. The germline CDR1 and CDR2 sequences are DFQATT and SNEGSKA (reference sequence). V was clipped by 3 bases and J by 5 bases, with 7 bases between them. The CDR3 has 11 amino acids.